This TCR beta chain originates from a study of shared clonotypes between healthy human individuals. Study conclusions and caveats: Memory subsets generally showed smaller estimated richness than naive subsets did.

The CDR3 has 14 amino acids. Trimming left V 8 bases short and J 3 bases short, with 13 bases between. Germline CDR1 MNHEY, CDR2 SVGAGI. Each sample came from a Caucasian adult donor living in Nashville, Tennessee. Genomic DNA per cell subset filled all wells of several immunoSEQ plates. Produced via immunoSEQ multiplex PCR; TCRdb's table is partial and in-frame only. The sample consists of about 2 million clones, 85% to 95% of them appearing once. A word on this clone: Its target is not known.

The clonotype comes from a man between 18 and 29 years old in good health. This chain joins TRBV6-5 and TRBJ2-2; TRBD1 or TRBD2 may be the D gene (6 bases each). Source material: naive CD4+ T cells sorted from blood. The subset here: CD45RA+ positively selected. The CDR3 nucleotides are TGTGCCAGCTCCAAGGGGGGATACACCGGGGAGCTGTTTTTT. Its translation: CASSKGGYTGELFF.